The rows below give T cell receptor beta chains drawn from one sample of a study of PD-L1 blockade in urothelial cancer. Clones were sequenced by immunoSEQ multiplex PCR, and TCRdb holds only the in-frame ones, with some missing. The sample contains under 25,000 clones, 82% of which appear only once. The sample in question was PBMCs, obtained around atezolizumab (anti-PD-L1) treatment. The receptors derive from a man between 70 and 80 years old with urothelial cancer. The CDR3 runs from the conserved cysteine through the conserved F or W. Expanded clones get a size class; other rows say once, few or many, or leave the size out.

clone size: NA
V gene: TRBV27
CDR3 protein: CASSFSGPGNTIYF

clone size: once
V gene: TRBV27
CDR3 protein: CASSRGQLYEQYF

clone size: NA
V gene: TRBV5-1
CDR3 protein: CASSIIGTGNSPLHF

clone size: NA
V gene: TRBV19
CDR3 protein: CASIGTGTRVSDGYTF

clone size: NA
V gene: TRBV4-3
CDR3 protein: CASSLRTGGATGELFF

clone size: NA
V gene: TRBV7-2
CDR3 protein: CASSFFDNEQFF

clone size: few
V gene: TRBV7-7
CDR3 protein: CASSPGGHYNEQFF

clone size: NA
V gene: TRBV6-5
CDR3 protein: CASRSWASGSDEQFF

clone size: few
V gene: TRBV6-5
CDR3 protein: CASSSGHLNTEAFF

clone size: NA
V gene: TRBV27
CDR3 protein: CASSWGAGARGYTF

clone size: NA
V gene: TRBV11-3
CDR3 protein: CASSLGLADTQYF

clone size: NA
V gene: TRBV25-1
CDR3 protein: CASRGLAVNTGELFF

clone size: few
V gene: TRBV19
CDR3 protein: CASRPGLAGGQEEQFF

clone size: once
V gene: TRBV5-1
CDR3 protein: CASSPRDSLNYGYTF

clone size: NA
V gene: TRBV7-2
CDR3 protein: CASSVSEGLTEAFF

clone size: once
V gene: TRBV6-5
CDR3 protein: CASSYAGAPMEQFF

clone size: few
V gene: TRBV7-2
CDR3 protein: CASSRRASETQYF

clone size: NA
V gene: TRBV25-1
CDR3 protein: CASSPATNEKLFF

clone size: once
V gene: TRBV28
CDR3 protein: CASRLTSVYNEQFF

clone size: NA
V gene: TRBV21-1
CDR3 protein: CASSKGSGGCNQPQHF

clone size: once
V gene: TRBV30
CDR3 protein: CAWSAGQGHQPQHF

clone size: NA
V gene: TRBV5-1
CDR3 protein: CASSLGGVNTEAFF

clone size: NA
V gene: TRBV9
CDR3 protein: CASSPGDIYEQYF

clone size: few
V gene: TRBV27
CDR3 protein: CASSITGVYPGTEAFF

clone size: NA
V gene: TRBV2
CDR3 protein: CASLFSRGRVGYTF

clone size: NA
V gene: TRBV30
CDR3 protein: CAWSMASGDEQFF

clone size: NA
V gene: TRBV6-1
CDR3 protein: CASSERGQGTGNTIYF